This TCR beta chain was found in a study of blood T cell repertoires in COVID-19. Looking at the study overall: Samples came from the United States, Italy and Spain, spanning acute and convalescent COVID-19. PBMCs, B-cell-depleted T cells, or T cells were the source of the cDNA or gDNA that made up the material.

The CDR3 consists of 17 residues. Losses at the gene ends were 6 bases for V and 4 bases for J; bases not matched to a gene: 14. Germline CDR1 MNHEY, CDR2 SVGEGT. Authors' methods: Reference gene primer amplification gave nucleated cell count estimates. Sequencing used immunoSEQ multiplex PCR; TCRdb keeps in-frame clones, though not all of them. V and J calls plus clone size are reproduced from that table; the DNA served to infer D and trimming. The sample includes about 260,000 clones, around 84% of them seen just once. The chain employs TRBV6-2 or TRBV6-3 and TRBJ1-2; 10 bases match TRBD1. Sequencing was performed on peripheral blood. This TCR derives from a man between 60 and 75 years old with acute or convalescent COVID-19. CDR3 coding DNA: TGTGCCAGCAGCCCCAACCCATGGACAGGGGGGTCCTATGGCTACACCTTC. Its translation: CASSPNPWTGGSYGYTF.